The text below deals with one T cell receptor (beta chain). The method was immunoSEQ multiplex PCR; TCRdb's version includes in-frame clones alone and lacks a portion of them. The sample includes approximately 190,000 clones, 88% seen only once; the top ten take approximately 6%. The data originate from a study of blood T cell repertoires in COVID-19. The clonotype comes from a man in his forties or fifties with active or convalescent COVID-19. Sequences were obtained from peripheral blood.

DNA for the CDR3: TGTGCCAGCAGCTTAGTAAATAGCGGAAGCACAGATACGCAGTATTTT. This encodes CASSLVNSGSTDTQYF. The J gene is TRBJ2-3, the V gene TRBV7-9, with TRBD2 as a possible D gene (6 bases). From germline, CDR1 is SEHNR and CDR2 FQNEAQ (reference sequence). The CDR3 spans 16 residues. Trimming took off 1 base at V and 0 bases at J, with 11 bases between the two ends.